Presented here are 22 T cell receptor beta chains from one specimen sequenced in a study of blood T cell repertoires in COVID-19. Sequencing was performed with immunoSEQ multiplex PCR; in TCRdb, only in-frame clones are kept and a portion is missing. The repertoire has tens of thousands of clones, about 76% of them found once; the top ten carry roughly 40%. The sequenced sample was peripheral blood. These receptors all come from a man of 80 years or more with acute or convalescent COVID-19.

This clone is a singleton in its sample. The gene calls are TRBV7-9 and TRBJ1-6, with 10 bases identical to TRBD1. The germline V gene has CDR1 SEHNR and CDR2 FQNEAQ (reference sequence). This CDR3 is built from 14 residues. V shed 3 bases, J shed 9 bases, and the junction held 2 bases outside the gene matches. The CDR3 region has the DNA TGTGCCAGCAGCTTGGACAGGGGGGGTTCACCCCTCCACTTT. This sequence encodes CASSLDRGGSPLHF.

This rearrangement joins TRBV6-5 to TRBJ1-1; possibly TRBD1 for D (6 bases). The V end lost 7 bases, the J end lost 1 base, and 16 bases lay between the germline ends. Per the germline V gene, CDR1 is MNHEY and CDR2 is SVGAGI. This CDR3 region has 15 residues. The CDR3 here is CASTWGRGQNTEAFF. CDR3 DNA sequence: TGTGCCAGCACTTGGGGCAGGGGTCAGAACACTGAAGCTTTCTTT.

The CDR3 nucleotides are TGTGCCAGCAGTTCTCCCGGGATGCAGTTCTTC. Translation: CASSSPGMQFF. The chain recombines TRBV28 with TRBJ2-1; a possible D gene is TRBD2 (5 bases). Trimming removed 4 bases at V and 12 bases at J, with 10 bases between. The CDR3 runs 11 residues. Per the germline V gene, CDR1 is MDHEN and CDR2 is SYDVKM.

Written as DNA, the CDR3 is TGTGCCAGCAGCCAAGATCCAGGGTCCGGGGAGCTGTTTTTT. Encoded protein: CASSQDPGSGELFF. This chain joins TRBV4-2 and TRBJ2-2, with D perhaps TRBD1 (5 bases). The CDR3 sequence is 14 residues long. V lost 0 bases, J lost 6 bases, and 8 bases lay in between. CDR1 is LGHNA and CDR2 is YNFKEQ in the germline V gene.

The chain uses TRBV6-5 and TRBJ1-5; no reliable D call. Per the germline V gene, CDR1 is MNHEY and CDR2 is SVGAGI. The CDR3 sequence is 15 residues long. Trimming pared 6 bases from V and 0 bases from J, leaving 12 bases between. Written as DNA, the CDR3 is TGTGCCAGCAGCCGCAGGTCCGATAGCAATCAGCCCCAGCATTTT. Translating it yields CASSRRSDSNQPQHF.

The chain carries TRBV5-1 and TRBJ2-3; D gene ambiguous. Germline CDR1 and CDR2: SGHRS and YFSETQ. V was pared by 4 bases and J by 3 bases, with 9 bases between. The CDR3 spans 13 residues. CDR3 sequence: CASSIYRTDTQYF. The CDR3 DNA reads TGCGCCAGCAGCATATATAGAACAGATACGCAGTATTTT.

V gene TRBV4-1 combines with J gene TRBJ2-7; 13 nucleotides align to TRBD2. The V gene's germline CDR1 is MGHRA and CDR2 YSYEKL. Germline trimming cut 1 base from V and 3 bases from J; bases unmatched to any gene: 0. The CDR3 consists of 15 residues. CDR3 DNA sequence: TGCGCCAGCAGCCAAGGACTAGCGGGGGGCTACGAGCAGTACTTC. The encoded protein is CASSQGLAGGYEQYF.

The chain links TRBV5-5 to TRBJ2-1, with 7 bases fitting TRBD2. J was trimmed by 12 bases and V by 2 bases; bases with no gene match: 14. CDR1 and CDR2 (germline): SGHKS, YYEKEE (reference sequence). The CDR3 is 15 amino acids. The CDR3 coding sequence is TGTGCCAGCAGCTTTGTTCTAGCGGTACCCCTCGGGCAGTTCTTC. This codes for CASSFVLAVPLGQFF.

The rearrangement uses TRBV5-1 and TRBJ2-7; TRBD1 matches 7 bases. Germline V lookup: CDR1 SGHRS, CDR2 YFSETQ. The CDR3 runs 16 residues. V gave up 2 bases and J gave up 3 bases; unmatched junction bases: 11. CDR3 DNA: TGCGCCAGCAGCTTACAGGGGTCCCTCTCGGTCTACGAGCAGTACTTC. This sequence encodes CASSLQGSLSVYEQYF.

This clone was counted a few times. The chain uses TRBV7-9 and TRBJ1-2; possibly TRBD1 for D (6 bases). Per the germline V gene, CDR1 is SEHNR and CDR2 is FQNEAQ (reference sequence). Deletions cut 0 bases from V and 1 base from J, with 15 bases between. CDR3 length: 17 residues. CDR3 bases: TGTGCCAGCAGCTTAGCAGTTCGGACAGCCCATAACTATGGCTACACCTTC. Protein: CASSLAVRTAHNYGYTF.

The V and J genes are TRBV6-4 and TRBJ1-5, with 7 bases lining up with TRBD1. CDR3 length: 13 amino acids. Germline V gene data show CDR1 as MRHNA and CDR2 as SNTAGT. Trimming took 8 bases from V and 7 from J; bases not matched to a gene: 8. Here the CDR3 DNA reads TGTGCCAGCGCTACCAGGGGGAGCCAGCCCCAGCATTTT. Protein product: CASATRGSQPQHF.

The CDR3 region has the DNA TGTGCCAGTAGTCCCCGGACTAGCGGGAACACCGGGGAGCTGTTTTTT. It translates to CASSPRTSGNTGELFF. This rearrangement joins TRBV19 to TRBJ2-2; 10 nucleotides agree with TRBD2. Germline V gives CDR1 LNHDA, CDR2 SQIVND (reference sequence). This CDR3 spans 16 amino acids. Trimming cost V 5 bases and J 1 base; bases outside gene matches: 4.

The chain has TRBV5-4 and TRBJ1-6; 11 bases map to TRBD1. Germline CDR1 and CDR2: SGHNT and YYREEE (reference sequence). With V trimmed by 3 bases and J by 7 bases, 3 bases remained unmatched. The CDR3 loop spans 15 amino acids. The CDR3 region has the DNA TGTGCCAGCAGCTCACGGGACAGGGGGAATTCACCCCTCCACTTT. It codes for CASSSRDRGNSPLHF.

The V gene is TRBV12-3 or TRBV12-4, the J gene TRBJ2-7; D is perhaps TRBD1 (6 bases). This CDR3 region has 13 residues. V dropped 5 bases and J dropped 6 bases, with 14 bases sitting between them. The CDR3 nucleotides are TGTGCCAGCAGTCACAGGGAACTGGGCGAGCAGTACTTC. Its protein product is CASSHRELGEQYF.

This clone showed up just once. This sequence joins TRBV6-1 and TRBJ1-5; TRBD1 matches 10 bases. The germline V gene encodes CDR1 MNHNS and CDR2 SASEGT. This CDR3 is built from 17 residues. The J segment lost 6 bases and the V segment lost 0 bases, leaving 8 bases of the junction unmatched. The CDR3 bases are TGTGCCAGCAGTGAAGCGCGTTGGGACAGGGGTTCTCAGCCCCAGCATTTT. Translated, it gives CASSEARWDRGSQPQHF.

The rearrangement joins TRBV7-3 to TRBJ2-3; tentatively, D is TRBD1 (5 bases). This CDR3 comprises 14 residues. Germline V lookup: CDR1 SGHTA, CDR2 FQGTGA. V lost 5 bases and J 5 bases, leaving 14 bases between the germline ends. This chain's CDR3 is CASSPPGIRDTQYF. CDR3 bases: TGTGCCAGCAGCCCCCCAGGGATACGAGATACGCAGTATTTT.

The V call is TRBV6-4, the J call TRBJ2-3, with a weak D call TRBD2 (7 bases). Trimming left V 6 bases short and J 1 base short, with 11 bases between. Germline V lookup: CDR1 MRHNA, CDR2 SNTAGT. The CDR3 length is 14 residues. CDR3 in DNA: TGTGCCAGCAGCCGAGGGGGGGGCACAGATACGCAGTATTTT. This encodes CASSRGGGTDTQYF.

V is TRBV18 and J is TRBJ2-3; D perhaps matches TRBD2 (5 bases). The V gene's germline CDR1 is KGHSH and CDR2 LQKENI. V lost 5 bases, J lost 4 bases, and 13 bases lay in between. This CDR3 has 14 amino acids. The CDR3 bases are TGTGCCAGCTCAGATCAAGGGAGATCAGATACGCAGTATTTT. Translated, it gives CASSDQGRSDTQYF.

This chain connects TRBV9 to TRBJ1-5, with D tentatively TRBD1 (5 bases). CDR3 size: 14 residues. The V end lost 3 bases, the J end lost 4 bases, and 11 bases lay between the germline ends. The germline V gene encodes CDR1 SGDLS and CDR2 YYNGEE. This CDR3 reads CASSAGTVNQPQHF. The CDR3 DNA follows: TGTGCCAGCAGCGCTGGGACTGTAAATCAGCCCCAGCATTTT.

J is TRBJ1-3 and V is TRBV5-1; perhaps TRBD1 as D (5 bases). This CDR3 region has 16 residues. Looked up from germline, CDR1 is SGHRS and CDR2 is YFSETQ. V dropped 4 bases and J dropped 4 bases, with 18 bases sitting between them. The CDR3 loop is CASSGNQGLSGNTIYF. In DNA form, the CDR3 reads TGCGCCAGCAGCGGAAATCAGGGCCTGTCCGGAAACACCATATATTTT.

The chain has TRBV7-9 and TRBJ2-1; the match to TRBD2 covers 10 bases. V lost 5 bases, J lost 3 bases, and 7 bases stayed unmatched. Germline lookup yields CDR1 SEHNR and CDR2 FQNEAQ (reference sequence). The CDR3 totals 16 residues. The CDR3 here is CASSPKGTSDYNEQFF. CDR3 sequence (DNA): TGTGCCAGCAGCCCGAAAGGGACTAGCGACTACAATGAGCAGTTCTTC.

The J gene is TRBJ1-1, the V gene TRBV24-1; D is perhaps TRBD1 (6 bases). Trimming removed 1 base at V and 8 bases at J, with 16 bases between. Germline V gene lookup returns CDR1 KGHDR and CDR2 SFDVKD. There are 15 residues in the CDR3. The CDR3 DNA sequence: TGTGCCACCAGTGATTTTAGAGGGGGAAGGTGGGAAGCTTTCTTT. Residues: CATSDFRGGRWEAFF.